This entry lists 6 T cell receptor beta chains sequenced from one sample in a study of monozygotic twins with inflammatory bowel disease. After re-calling the 5' RACE reads, TCRdb lists one entry per CDR3 protein, DNA absent. Its table lists around 140,000 distinct CDR3 sequences. The sample comprised blood. The receptor source for this set is a human donor with ulcerative colitis or Crohn's disease, or a healthy co-twin of an affected twin (not recorded which).

J is TRBJ2-6 and V is TRBV5-4. CDR3 size: 16 residues. Germline lookup yields CDR1 SGHNT and CDR2 YYREEE (reference sequence). CDR3 protein: CASSLVGNSGANVLTF.

V gene TRBV5-1 combines with J gene TRBJ1-1; with no DNA, the TCRdb D assignment of TRBD1 cannot be verified. The CDR3 is made up of 15 amino acids. Per the germline V gene, CDR1 is SGHRS and CDR2 is YFSETQ. The CDR3 loop reads CASSFGTLSGTEAFF.

The rearrangement links TRBV19 to TRBJ1-5. The germline V gene encodes CDR1 LNHDA and CDR2 SQIVND (reference sequence). The CDR3 is made up of 13 amino acids. The CDR3 protein is CASSIEGNQPQHF.

The chain has TRBV15 and TRBJ2-1; with no DNA, the TCRdb D assignment of TRBD1 cannot be verified. Per the germline V gene, CDR1 is LNHNV and CDR2 is YYDKDF (reference sequence). CDR3 length: 14 amino acids. The CDR3 is CATSSGSPLNEQFF. Drawing the rest from reference TRBV15 and TRBJ2-1, the complete variable domain is DAMVIQNPRYQVTQFGKPVTLSCSQTLNHNVMYWYQQKSSQAPKLLFHYYDKDFNNEADTPDNFQSRRPNTSFCFLDIRSPGLGDTAMYLCATSSGSPLNEQFFGPGTRLTVL.

V is TRBV28 and J is TRBJ2-7; the TCRdb call, TRBD1, lacks DNA for checking. The CDR3 sequence is 14 residues long. The germline gives CDR1 MDHEN, CDR2 SYDVKM. The chain's CDR3 is CASSLDRVRFEQYF.

CDR3 residues: CASSGSYNEQFF. The J gene is TRBJ2-1, the V gene TRBV7-2. Germline-derived CDR1 and CDR2 are SGHTA and FQGNSA. This CDR3 comprises 12 residues.